This T cell receptor beta chain comes out of a study of sequential checkpoint blockade in melanoma. Looking at the study overall: Maintenance nivolumab came after either treatment sequence.

Treatment specified: randomized to nivolumab then ipilimumab (arm A) or the reverse (arm B). The CDR3 covers 14 residues. CDR1 is SQVTM, CDR2 ANQGSEA, per germline. The ends were cut back, 1 base at V and 4 bases at J, with 13 bases in the middle. The protocol was immunoSEQ multiplex PCR, while the TCRdb copy is restricted to in-frame clones and leaves out a portion. The sample contains roughly 2,700 clones, roughly 20% of which appear only once. This TCR came from a human donor with melanoma. This specimen was tumor tissue (inferred from file names), taken from a patient given nivolumab and ipilimumab in sequence. V gene TRBV29-1 combines with J gene TRBJ1-2; D is undetermined. The CDR3 is CSVEAGVSRYGYTF. The CDR3 DNA reads TGCAGCGTTGAAGCTGGCGTATCGCGCTATGGCTACACCTTC.